This TCR beta chain appears in the sequencing data of a study of low-dose radiotherapy and immunotherapy resistance in tumors. Noted time point: before trial treatment. Both TCRalpha and TCRbeta chains were reverse transcribed with V-gene-specific primers. With a V-primer adapter and a constant-region primer, TCRs were amplified for around 21 PCR cycles. Via MiXCR, TCRdb re-called the reads, giving one row per CDR3 protein. This repertoire shows tens of thousands of distinct CDR3 sequences, roughly 31% found once; its top ten account for 8.5% to 14%. The CDR3 is 14 amino acids. Germline CDR1 SQVTM, CDR2 ANQGSEA. Trimming removed 4 bases at V and 0 bases at J, with 11 bases between.

The sample here was PBMCs, taken before treatment. This clonotype originated in a female donor with ovarian cancer. The V and J genes are TRBV29-1 and TRBJ2-3, with a weak D call TRBD2 (6 bases). The chain's CDR3 is CSVGVAVSTDTQYF. The CDR3 DNA is TGCAGCGTTGGAGTAGCGGTGAGCACAGATACGCAGTATTTT.